A few counts support the clone carrying this T cell receptor (beta chain). Antigen specificity is unknown. A read error may produce the germline difference seen at one junction end. With listed TCR primers and previously described methods, bulk TCR libraries were prepared. Each CDR3 protein is one row after TCRdb ran MiXCR on the PCR reads. Of about 640,000 distinct CDR3 sequences detected, just under 20% appear once; the ten largest clones hold roughly 0.9%. Libraries for naive CD8 T cells, which were made from about 19,000 to 1,100,000 sorted cells, drew on 10%, 30% or 50% of the RNA. These data originate in a study of molecular identifiers for immune sequencing clone quantification. CDR3 length equals 13 residues. General observations from the study: The study found clones above 20 RNA copies held over 98% of effector molecules and under 1% in naive cells.

The chain uses TRBV12-3 or TRBV12-4 and TRBJ1-1; D not certain. The sample comprised naive CD8+ T cells from blood, with Jurkat cell RNA spiked in. Subset given: FACS-sorted CD8+CD4-CCR7+CD45RA+ naive T cells. This clonotype was sampled from a human donor in good health. Some libraries in this study had Jurkat cell RNA spiked in. The CDR3 is CASSGAMNTGAFF. In nucleotides, the CDR3 is TGTGCCAGCAGTGGAGCTATGAACACTGGAGCTTTCTTT.